The clone carrying this T cell receptor (beta chain) was recorded only once. The data were taken from a study of blood T cell repertoires in COVID-19. At the level of the study: Acute and convalescent COVID-19 specimens originated in the United States, Italy and Spain. PBMCs, B-cell-depleted T cells, or T cells were the source of the cDNA or gDNA that made up the material.

Per the study methods: Amplified reference gene primers provided the basis for estimating nucleated cell counts. Method: immunoSEQ multiplex PCR; TCRdb's copy keeps in-frame clones and lacks some. That table gives V, J and clone size, and the DNA gave D and trimming. Here the sample spans tens of thousands of clones, 75% to 80% being singletons. The sample was peripheral blood. The TCR comes from a woman older than 75 with acute or convalescent COVID-19.

CDR3 region: CASSQSVGFWREEETQYF. The CDR3, as DNA: TGTGCCAGCAGCCAATCAGTGGGTTTCTGGCGGGAGGAAGAGACCCAGTACTTC. The chain joins TRBV14 to TRBJ2-5; 8 bases fit TRBD2. V gave up 2 bases and J gave up 3 bases; unmatched junction bases: 14. The CDR3 is 18 amino acids. From germline, CDR1 is SGHDN and CDR2 FVKESK.